This TCR beta chain was observed in a study of immune evolution from preneoplasia to lung adenocarcinoma. Regarding the study as a whole: Later-stage lesions appeared to have more T cells, more diversity, less clonality. Highest clonality occurred in KRAS-mutant, not EGFR-mutant or double wild-type, nodules. Top clone frequencies peaked in normal lung, apparently declining through invasive adenocarcinoma.

To note about this clone: What it binds is unknown.

Each case's diagnosis was confirmed by two pathologists on H&E. This CDR3 region has 14 residues. From germline, CDR1 is SEHNR and CDR2 FQNEAQ (reference sequence). The V and J ends lost 0 bases and 5 bases respectively, with 10 bases between them. The method was immunoSEQ multiplex PCR; TCRdb's version includes in-frame clones alone and lacks a portion of them. This sample has some 4,900 clones, with 65% to 80% found just once. V is TRBV7-9 and J is TRBJ2-5; tentatively, D is TRBD1 (5 bases). Sequenced sample: FFPE minimally invasive lung adenocarcinoma tissue. This clonotype was obtained from a person between 65 and 79 years old with lung adenocarcinoma. This chain's CDR3 is CASSLAGKGETQYF. The DNA for the CDR3 is TGTGCCAGCAGCTTAGCGGGAAAGGGGGAGACCCAGTACTTC.